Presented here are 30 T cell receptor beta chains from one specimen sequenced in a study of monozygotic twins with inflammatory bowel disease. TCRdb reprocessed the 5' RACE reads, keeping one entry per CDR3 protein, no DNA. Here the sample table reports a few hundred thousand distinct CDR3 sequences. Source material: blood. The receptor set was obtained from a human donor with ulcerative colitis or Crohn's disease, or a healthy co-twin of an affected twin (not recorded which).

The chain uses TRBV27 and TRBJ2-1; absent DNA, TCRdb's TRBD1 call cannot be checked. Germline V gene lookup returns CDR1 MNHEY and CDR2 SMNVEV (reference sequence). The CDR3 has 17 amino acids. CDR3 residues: CASSLLGLRGTYNEQFF.

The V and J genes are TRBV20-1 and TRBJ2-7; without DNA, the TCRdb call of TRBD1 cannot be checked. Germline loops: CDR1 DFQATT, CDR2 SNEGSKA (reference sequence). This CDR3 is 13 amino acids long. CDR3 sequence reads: CSASGGPSYEQYF.

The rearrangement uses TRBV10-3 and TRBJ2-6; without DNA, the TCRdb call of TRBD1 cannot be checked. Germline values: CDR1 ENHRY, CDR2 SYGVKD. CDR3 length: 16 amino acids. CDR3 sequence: CAISDQGSSGANVLTF.

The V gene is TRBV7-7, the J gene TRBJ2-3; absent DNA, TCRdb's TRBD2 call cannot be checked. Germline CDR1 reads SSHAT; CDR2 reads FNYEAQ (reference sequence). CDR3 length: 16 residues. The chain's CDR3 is CASSLEFSGSTDTQYF.

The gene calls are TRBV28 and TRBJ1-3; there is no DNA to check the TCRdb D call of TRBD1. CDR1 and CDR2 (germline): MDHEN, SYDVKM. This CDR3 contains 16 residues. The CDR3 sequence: CASRRTGGLRGNTIYF.

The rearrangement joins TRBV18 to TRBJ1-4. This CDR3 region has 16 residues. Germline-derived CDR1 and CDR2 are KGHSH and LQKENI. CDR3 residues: CASSPPGPLKDEKLFF.

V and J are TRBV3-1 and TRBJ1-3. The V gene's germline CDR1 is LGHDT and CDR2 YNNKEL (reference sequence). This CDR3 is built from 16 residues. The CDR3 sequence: CASSLRGPFSGNTIYF.

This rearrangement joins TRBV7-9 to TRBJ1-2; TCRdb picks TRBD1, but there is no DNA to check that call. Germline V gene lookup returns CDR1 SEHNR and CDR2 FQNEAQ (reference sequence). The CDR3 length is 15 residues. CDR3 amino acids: CASSLVDRGYYGYTF.

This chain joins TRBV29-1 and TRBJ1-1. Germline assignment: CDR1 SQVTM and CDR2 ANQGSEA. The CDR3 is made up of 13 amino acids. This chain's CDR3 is CSVDGAENTEAFF.

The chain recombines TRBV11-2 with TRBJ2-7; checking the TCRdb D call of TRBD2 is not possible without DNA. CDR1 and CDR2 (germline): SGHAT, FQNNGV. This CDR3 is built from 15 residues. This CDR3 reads CASSIERGTTYEQYF.

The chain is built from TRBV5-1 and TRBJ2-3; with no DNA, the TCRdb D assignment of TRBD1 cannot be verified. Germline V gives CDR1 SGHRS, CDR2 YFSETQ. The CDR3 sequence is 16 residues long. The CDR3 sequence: CASSLEGTGGTDTQYF.

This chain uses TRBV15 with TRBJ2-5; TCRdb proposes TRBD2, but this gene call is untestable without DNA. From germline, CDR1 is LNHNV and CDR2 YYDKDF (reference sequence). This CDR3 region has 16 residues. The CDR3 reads CATSRVRLAGGETQYF. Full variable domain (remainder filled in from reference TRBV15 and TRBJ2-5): DAMVIQNPRYQVTQFGKPVTLSCSQTLNHNVMYWYQQKSSQAPKLLFHYYDKDFNNEADTPDNFQSRRPNTSFCFLDIRSPGLGDTAMYLCATSRVRLAGGETQYFGPGTRLLVL.

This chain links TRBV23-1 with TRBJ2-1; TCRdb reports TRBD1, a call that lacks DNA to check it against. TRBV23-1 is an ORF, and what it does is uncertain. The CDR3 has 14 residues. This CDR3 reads CASPPGDRGQEQFF.

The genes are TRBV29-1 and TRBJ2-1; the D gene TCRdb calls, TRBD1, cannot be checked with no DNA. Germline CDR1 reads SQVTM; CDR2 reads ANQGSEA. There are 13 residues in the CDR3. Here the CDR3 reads CSVGTGVLNEQFF.

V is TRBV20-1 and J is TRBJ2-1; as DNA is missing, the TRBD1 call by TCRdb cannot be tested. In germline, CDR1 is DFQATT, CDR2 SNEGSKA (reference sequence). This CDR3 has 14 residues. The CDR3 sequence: CSAQRGPVYNEQFF.

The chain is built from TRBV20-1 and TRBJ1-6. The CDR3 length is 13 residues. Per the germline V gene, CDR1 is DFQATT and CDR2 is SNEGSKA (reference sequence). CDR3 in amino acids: CSAFASGLFALHF.

CDR3 region: CSASPTGTVRELFF. The rearrangement uses TRBV20-1 and TRBJ2-2; TCRdb's assignment of TRBD1 cannot be checked, as there is no DNA. Germline-derived CDR1 and CDR2 are DFQATT and SNEGSKA (reference sequence). The CDR3 loop spans 14 amino acids.

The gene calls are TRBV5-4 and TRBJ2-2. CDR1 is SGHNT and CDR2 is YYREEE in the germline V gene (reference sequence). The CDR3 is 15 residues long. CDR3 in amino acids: CASSFVSRNTGELFF.

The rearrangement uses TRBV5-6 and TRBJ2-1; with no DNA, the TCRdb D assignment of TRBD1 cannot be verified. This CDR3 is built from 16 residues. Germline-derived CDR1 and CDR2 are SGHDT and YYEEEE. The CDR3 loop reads CASSPNRGSSYNEQFF.

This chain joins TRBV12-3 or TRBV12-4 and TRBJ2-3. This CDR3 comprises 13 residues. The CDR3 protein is CASKPRLFETQYF.

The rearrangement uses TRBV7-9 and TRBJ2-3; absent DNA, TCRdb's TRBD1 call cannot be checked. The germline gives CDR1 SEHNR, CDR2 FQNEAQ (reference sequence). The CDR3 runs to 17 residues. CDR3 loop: CASSSKIGDPSTDTQYF. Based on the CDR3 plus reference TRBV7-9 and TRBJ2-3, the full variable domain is DTGVSQNPRHKITKRGQNVTFRCDPISEHNRLYWYRQTLGQGPEFLTYFQNEAQLEKSRLLSDRFSAERPKGSFSTLEIQRTEQGDSAMYLCASSSKIGDPSTDTQYFGPGTRLTVL.

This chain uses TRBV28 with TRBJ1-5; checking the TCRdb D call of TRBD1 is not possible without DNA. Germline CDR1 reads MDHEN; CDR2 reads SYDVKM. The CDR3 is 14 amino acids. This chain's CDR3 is CASTGTGGNQPQHF.

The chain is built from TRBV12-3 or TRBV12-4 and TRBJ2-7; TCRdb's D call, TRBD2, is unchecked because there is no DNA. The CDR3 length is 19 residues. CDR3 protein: CASSGFRGTSGRPVYEQYF.

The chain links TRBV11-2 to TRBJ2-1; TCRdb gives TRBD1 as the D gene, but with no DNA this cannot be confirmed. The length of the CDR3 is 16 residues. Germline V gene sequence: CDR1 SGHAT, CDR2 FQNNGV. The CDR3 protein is CASSPWRAPLFNEQFF.

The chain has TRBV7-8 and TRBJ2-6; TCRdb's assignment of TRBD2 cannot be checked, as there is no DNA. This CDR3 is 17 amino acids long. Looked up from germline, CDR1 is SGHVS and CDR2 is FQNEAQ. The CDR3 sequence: CASSSHGRWSGANVLTF.

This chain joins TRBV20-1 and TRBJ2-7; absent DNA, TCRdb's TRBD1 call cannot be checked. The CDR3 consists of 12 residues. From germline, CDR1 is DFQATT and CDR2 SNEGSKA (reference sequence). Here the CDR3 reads CSARGEPYEQYF.

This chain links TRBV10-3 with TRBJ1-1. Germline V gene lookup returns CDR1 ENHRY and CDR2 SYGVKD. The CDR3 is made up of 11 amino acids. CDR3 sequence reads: CAIRGSTEAFF.

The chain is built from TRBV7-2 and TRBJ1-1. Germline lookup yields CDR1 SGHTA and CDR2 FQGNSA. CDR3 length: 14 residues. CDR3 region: CASSLRQLNTEAFF.

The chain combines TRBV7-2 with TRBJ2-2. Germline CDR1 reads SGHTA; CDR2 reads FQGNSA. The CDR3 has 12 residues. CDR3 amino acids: CASSSGAGELFF.

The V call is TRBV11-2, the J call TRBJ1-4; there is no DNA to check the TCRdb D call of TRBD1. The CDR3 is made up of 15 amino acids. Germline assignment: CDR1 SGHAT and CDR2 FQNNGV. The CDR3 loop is CASSLEGRGNEKLFF.